The T cell receptor (beta chain) described here comes from a study of T cells in Graves' hyperthyroidism and ophthalmopathy. RNA transcripts yielded amplified TCR beta CDR3 regions. The primer set for the first-round RT-PCR of the TCR CDR3 was HTBI. TCRdb re-analysed the multiplex PCR reads in MiXCR, keeping a single row per CDR3 protein. The sample lists 550,000 to 700,000 distinct CDR3 sequences; approximately 14% were seen once. With V trimmed by 3 bases and J by 2 bases, 5 bases remained unmatched. CDR3 length equals 15 residues. Germline CDR1 SGHTA, CDR2 FQGNSA. The TCR was taken from a middle-aged woman with Graves' ophthalmopathy. The genes are TRBV7-2 and TRBJ2-7; TRBD2 agrees at 9 bases. Material: blood. CDR3 nucleotides: TGTGCCAGCAGCTTCTGGCGGGAGGGGACCTACGAGCAGTACTTC. Translation: CASSFWREGTYEQYF.